The 25 T cell receptor beta chains given below trace back to one sample, sequenced in a study of T cell responses to AZD1222 COVID-19 vaccine. The method was immunoSEQ multiplex PCR; TCRdb's version includes in-frame clones alone and lacks a portion of them. This table has approximately 100,000 clones, roughly 87% appearing once. The sample here was peripheral blood, taken on day 0 of AZD1222 vaccination. These receptors were taken from an adult in good health.

This rearrangement joins TRBV15 to TRBJ2-7; 8 bases map to TRBD2. The CDR3 has 19 residues. V was clipped by 0 bases and J by 4 bases; unmatched bases: 17. CDR1 is LNHNV, CDR2 YYDKDF, per germline (reference sequence). CDR3 in DNA: TGTGCCACCAGCAGAGATTTTGGCGGGGGGAGTATAAGGGCATACGAGCAGTACTTC. Protein: CATSRDFGGGSIRAYEQYF.

The gene calls are TRBV6-5 and TRBJ2-1; the D gene is possibly TRBD2 (6 bases). With 4 bases removed from V and 7 bases from J, the gap between germline ends came to 11 bases. Germline V lookup: CDR1 MNHEY, CDR2 SVGAGI. The CDR3 spans 13 residues. Here the CDR3 DNA reads TGTGCCAGCAGTTTGGGACTTTTTAATGAGCAGTTCTTC. Translation gives CASSLGLFNEQFF.

This clone occurred once. The chain employs TRBV10-3 and TRBJ2-1, with D uncertain. The CDR3 totals 13 residues. Germline values: CDR1 ENHRY, CDR2 SYGVKD. Between the trimmed V and J ends, which lost 0 bases and 10 bases, there was a span of 10 bases. The CDR3 DNA reads as TGTGCCATCAGTGAGTCAGGCCGACTCGAGCAGTTCTTC. Protein product: CAISESGRLEQFF.

The gene calls are TRBV2 and TRBJ1-3; tentative D call: TRBD1 (6 bases). V was cut by 6 bases and J by 8 bases, with 14 bases left in between. The CDR3 spans 13 residues. The germline V gene encodes CDR1 SNHLY and CDR2 FYNNEI. CDR3 nucleotide sequence: TGTGCCAGCAGATACAGGGAGGGGGACACCATATATTTT. It yields the protein CASRYREGDTIYF.

CDR3 sequence reads: CASRRTPWDQGSQYF. DNA of the CDR3: TGTGCCAGCAGAAGAACCCCTTGGGACCAAGGTTCGCAGTATTTT. This chain links TRBV27 with TRBJ2-3, with D perhaps TRBD1 or TRBD2 (5 bases each). The CDR3 is made up of 15 amino acids. V gave up 6 bases and J gave up 10 bases, with 23 bases separating them. The germline V gene has CDR1 MNHEY and CDR2 SMNVEV (reference sequence).

This sequence joins TRBV6-1 and TRBJ1-2; D uncertain. Germline V gene sequence: CDR1 MNHNS, CDR2 SASEGT. The CDR3 runs to 17 residues. V lost 8 bases and J lost 4, with 26 bases in between. CDR3 region: CASRATFLTIRIYGYTF. CDR3 in DNA: TGTGCCAGCCGTGCTACTTTCCTAACCATAAGAATCTATGGCTACACCTTC.

About this clone itself: Germline and junction disagree at one end, which may indicate a read error. This rearrangement joins TRBV7-9 to TRBJ1-4; perhaps TRBD1 as D (6 bases). Germline lookup yields CDR1 SEHNR and CDR2 FQNEAQ (reference sequence). CDR3 length equals 15 residues. For the CDR3, the DNA is TGTGCCAGCAGCCCAAGGGGGACAACTTATGAAAAACTGTTTTTT. Protein: CASSPRGTTYEKLFF.

The chain recombines TRBV18 with TRBJ2-7; 10 bases agree with TRBD1. CDR3 length: 16 residues. The V gene end was trimmed by 3 bases and the J gene end by 4 bases; junction bases not matched to a gene: 9. The germline gives CDR1 KGHSH, CDR2 LQKENI. The CDR3 is CASSPATGGRGYEQYF. CDR3 nucleotides: TGTGCCAGCTCACCGGCGACAGGGGGCAGGGGTTACGAGCAGTACTTC.

J is TRBJ2-7 and V is TRBV10-2, with 9 positions matching TRBD2. This CDR3 has 15 residues. Losses at the gene ends were 7 bases for V and 3 bases for J; bases not matched to a gene: 10. Germline assignment: CDR1 WSHSY and CDR2 SAAADI. CDR3 nucleotides: TGCGCCAGCATCCAGCAGCTAGCGGGACTCTACGAGCAGTACTTC. Residues: CASIQQLAGLYEQYF.

This clone was found once. The V gene is TRBV28, the J gene TRBJ1-2; no firm D call. Germline lookup yields CDR1 MDHEN and CDR2 SYDVKM. The ends were cut back, 3 bases at V and 0 bases at J, with 14 bases in the middle. The CDR3 length is 16 residues. The CDR3 is CASSFPPGLANYGYTF. The CDR3 bases are TGTGCCAGCAGTTTCCCCCCCGGGTTGGCTAACTATGGCTACACCTTC.

V gene TRBV7-3 combines with J gene TRBJ1-3, with D possibly being TRBD1 (5 bases). This CDR3 spans 15 amino acids. CDR1 is SGHTA, CDR2 FQGTGA, per germline. Trimming cost V 5 bases and J 0 bases, with 11 bases left between them. The CDR3 spells CASSLEQDSGNTIYF. The CDR3 coding sequence is TGTGCCAGCAGCCTAGAACAGGACTCTGGAAACACCATATATTTT.

This clone was seen once. The chain combines TRBV11-2 with TRBJ1-5; weak D call: TRBD1 (6 bases). Trimming left V 2 bases short and J 6 bases short, with 26 bases between. Germline V gene sequence: CDR1 SGHAT, CDR2 FQNNGV. The CDR3 length is 19 residues. CDR3 coding DNA: TGTGCCAGCAGCTTAAGTAGGGGGGAGGGGCCCCAGACATCTCAGCCCCAGCATTTT. This encodes CASSLSRGEGPQTSQPQHF.

V is TRBV7-9 and J is TRBJ2-7, with D uncertain. There are 15 residues in the CDR3. CDR1 is SEHNR and CDR2 is FQNEAQ in the germline V gene (reference sequence). Trimming cost V 5 bases and J 2 bases, with 16 bases left between them. CDR3 loop: CASSQTGLDAYEQYF. In DNA, the CDR3 is TGTGCCAGCAGCCAAACCGGGCTAGACGCCTACGAGCAGTACTTC.

The DNA of the CDR3 is TGTGCCAGCAGCAAACAGGGGACCCGAGGCGAAGCTTTCTTT. Translating it yields CASSKQGTRGEAFF. J is TRBJ1-1 and V is TRBV7-9; 7 positions agree with TRBD1. The CDR3 spans 14 residues. The trim removed 5 bases at V and 8 bases at J, leaving 11 bases unmatched. Germline V gene lookup returns CDR1 SEHNR and CDR2 FQNEAQ (reference sequence).

This chain joins TRBV5-1 and TRBJ2-7; the match to TRBD1 covers 10 bases. Germline CDR1 is SGHRS and CDR2 is YFSETQ. CDR3 length equals 14 residues. The V gene end was trimmed by 3 bases and the J gene end by 5 bases; junction bases not matched to a gene: 5. CDR3 in amino acids: CASSSGQGGNEQYF. CDR3 nucleotides: TGCGCCAGCAGCTCCGGACAGGGGGGGAACGAGCAGTACTTC.

The sample holds a few counts of this clone. This chain joins TRBV28 and TRBJ1-2; D possibly corresponds to TRBD1 (6 bases). The V end was cut by 11 bases, the J end by 2 bases, with 12 bases between. The CDR3 is 12 amino acids. Germline assignment: CDR1 MDHEN and CDR2 SYDVKM. The CDR3 DNA follows: TGTGCCTCCAGCGGGGGCAACTATGGCTACACCTTC. Its protein is CASSGGNYGYTF.

The J gene is TRBJ2-2, the V gene TRBV25-1; TRBD2 matches 11 bases. Per germline, CDR1 MGHDK and CDR2 SYGVNS. CDR3 length equals 17 residues. V shed 2 bases, J shed 4 bases, and the junction held 6 bases outside the gene matches. CDR3 loop: CASSERTSGLGTGELFF. CDR3 DNA sequence: TGTGCCAGCAGTGAACGGACTAGCGGGCTAGGCACCGGGGAGCTGTTTTTT.

The V call is TRBV7-9, the J call TRBJ1-2; D unresolved. The CDR3 covers 13 residues. Trimming pared 3 bases from V and 7 bases from J, leaving 12 bases between. Germline V lookup: CDR1 SEHNR, CDR2 FQNEAQ (reference sequence). CDR3: CASSFGAGFGYTF. CDR3 bases: TGTGCCAGCAGCTTCGGTGCGGGGTTTGGCTACACCTTC.

The chain joins TRBV19 to TRBJ2-7; 10 bases match TRBD2. The CDR3 consists of 16 residues. J lost 5 bases, V lost 8 bases, and 15 bases had no gene match. Germline V gives CDR1 LNHDA, CDR2 SQIVND (reference sequence). The CDR3 DNA follows: TGTGCCAGTGCAATAACTAGCGGGACCATCATGAACGAGCAGTACTTC. It specifies CASAITSGTIMNEQYF.

The chain employs TRBV7-3 and TRBJ2-1; TRBD2 agrees at 7 bases. This CDR3 region has 15 residues. V was clipped by 5 bases and J by 2 bases; unmatched bases: 6. CDR1 and CDR2 from the germline V gene are SGHTA and FQGTGA. The CDR3 sequence: CASSLSGFAYNEQFF. The DNA of the CDR3 is TGTGCCAGCAGCCTTAGCGGGTTCGCCTACAATGAGCAGTTCTTC.

This clone has just a few counts. This chain links TRBV10-3 with TRBJ2-1, with 11 positions matching TRBD2. From germline, CDR1 is ENHRY and CDR2 SYGVKD. There are 15 residues in the CDR3. J lost 9 bases, V lost 4 bases, and 8 bases had no gene match. This chain's CDR3 is CAISGLAGGVGEQFF. The CDR3, as DNA: TGTGCCATCAGTGGGCTAGCGGGAGGAGTCGGTGAGCAGTTCTTC.

The chain is built from TRBV19 and TRBJ2-7; 9 bases are shared with TRBD2. Germline V gene sequence: CDR1 LNHDA, CDR2 SQIVND (reference sequence). The CDR3 has 17 residues. V shed 4 bases and J 6 bases; nucleotides not matched to a gene: 16. The CDR3 protein is CASSTAPFSGSQLEQYF. The CDR3 DNA follows: TGTGCCAGTAGTACCGCACCTTTTAGCGGGAGTCAGCTCGAGCAGTACTTC. The variable domain in full, completed from reference TRBV19 and TRBJ2-7, reads DGGITQSPKYLFRKEGQNVTLSCEQNLNHDAMYWYRQDPGQGLRLIYYSQIVNDFQKGDIAEGYSVSREKKESFPLTVTSAQKNPTAFYLCASSTAPFSGSQLEQYFGPGTRLTVT.

This clone was counted only a few times. V is TRBV7-2 and J is TRBJ2-7; the match to TRBD1 covers 8 bases. J gave up 2 bases and V 4 bases, and 4 bases lay outside the gene matches. CDR1 SGHTA and CDR2 FQGNSA come from the germline V gene. The CDR3 is 14 residues long. The CDR3 DNA is TGTGCCAGCAGCTCGGGACAGGTGCCCTACGAGCAGTACTTC. Translating it yields CASSSGQVPYEQYF.

This clone occurred a few times. The chain couples TRBV6-5 to TRBJ1-3; D is uncertain. The CDR3 consists of 13 residues. The germline gives CDR1 MNHEY, CDR2 SVGAGI. V gave up 11 bases and J gave up 0 bases, with 11 bases separating them. As DNA, the CDR3 is TGTGCCGCCTGTTGGTCCTCTGGAAACACCATATATTTT. This sequence encodes CAACWSSGNTIYF.

This chain connects TRBV5-4 to TRBJ2-7, with D perhaps matching TRBD1 (7 bases). Germline loops: CDR1 SGHNT, CDR2 YYREEE (reference sequence). Trimming shortened V by 4 bases and J by 3 bases, and 14 bases separated the two germline ends. The CDR3 is 14 residues long. CDR3 in amino acids: CASSIPGGGYEQYF. The DNA for the CDR3 is TGTGCCAGCAGCATACCAGGGGGAGGCTACGAGCAGTACTTC.